This TCR beta chain came from a study of CD8 T cells in ankylosing spondylitis. Library preparation for TCR beta used quantitative 5'-RACE with molecular barcodes. TCRdb reprocessed the 5' RACE reads with MiXCR, giving one entry per CDR3 protein. The sample lists a few hundred thousand distinct CDR3 sequences; more than 9.5% were seen once. On this clonotype: Its antigen is as yet unknown.

The CDR3 loop spans 15 amino acids. Trimming cost V 0 bases and J 7 bases, with 12 bases left between them. CDR1 is SGHDN and CDR2 is FVKESK in the germline V gene. Study observations and caveats: The clones that were linked to disease were reported to be significantly enriched in matched synovial fluid samples from ankylosing spondylitis patients. A TCR beta motif made of fewer than ten highly homologous variants seemed typical of ankylosing spondylitis blood. Disease-linked clones were CD8+ and relatively rare in peripheral blood.

The gene calls are TRBV14 and TRBJ2-2; D unclear. The source of this sequence is a male donor with ankylosing spondylitis. The sample consisted of blood, either unsorted or a sorted T cell fraction (not recorded which). The CDR3 region has the DNA TGTGCCAGCAGCCAAGATTTCGGCGTGGTCGGGGAGCTGTTTTTT. Residues: CASSQDFGVVGELFF.